The 20 T cell receptor beta chains presented below share a single source sample, sequenced in a study of blood T cell repertoires in COVID-19. Measured with immunoSEQ multiplex PCR; TCRdb has only the in-frame clones, and not every one. The sample has roughly 150,000 clones; roughly 84% are singletons. The sample was peripheral blood. Every receptor here comes from a woman older than 75 with active or convalescent COVID-19.

For this clone: The same CDR3 is also encoded by other DNA sequences in this sample. J is TRBJ1-6 and V is TRBV3-1 (or the pseudogene TRBV3-2); no definite D call. From germline, CDR1 is LGHDT and CDR2 YNNKEL (reference sequence). The CDR3 runs to 12 residues. Trimming removed 1 base from V and 8 bases from J, with 3 bases in between. The CDR3 loop is CASSQGDSPLHF. In DNA, the CDR3 is TGTGCCAGCAGCCAAGGAGATTCACCCCTCCACTTT.

This chain uses TRBV12-3 or TRBV12-4 with TRBJ1-2; tentative D call: TRBD1 (5 bases). CDR3 length: 13 residues. Trimming left V 5 bases short and J 9 bases short, with 16 bases between. The chain's CDR3 is CASSELARGSYTF. Written as DNA, the CDR3 is TGTGCCAGCAGTGAGTTGGCCCGGGGGAGCTACACCTTC.

The CDR3 DNA reads TGTGCCAGCAGTGGAGGGGAGGCCACTGAAGCTTTCTTT. Translating it yields CASSGGEATEAFF. This rearrangement joins TRBV2 to TRBJ1-1; perhaps TRBD1 as D (5 bases). The germline V and J ends were trimmed by 4 bases and 4 bases, with 10 bases remaining between them. This CDR3 is built from 13 residues. Per the germline V gene, CDR1 is SNHLY and CDR2 is FYNNEI.

The chain is built from TRBV5-1 and TRBJ2-5, with 9 bases fitting TRBD1. Trimming removed 3 bases from V and 4 bases from J; junction bases left unmatched: 7. CDR3 length: 15 amino acids. CDR1 SGHRS and CDR2 YFSETQ come from the germline V gene. CDR3 amino acids: CASSSVTGGGETQYF. CDR3 sequence (DNA): TGCGCCAGCAGCTCAGTGACAGGGGGAGGAGAGACCCAGTACTTC.

The gene calls are TRBV4-1 and TRBJ2-2; a possible D gene is TRBD2 (5 bases). Germline V CDR1 and CDR2: MGHRA, YSYEKL. Trimming left V 4 bases short and J 4 bases short, with 19 bases between. The CDR3 is made up of 17 amino acids. The CDR3 coding sequence is TGCGCCAGCAGCCCAAATCATCAACGAAGCGGCACCGGGGAGCTGTTTTTT. Its translation: CASSPNHQRSGTGELFF.

This chain uses TRBV9 with TRBJ1-3, with D unresolved. Deletions cut 10 bases from V and 4 bases from J, with 15 bases between. This CDR3 region has 13 residues. Germline V lookup: CDR1 SGDLS, CDR2 YYNGEE. The CDR3 loop reads CASSGLPGNTIYF. CDR3 in DNA: TGTGCCTCATCCGGGTTGCCCGGAAACACCATATATTTT.

This clone appeared a single time. CDR3 bases: TGTGCAAGTCGCTTAGTGGACAGGGAATCCTACGAGCAGTACTTC. Translated: CASRLVDRESYEQYF. This chain connects TRBV12-2 to TRBJ2-7; the table calls TRBD1, which could not be checked here. TRBV12-2 is described as a pseudogene. This CDR3 has 15 residues.

J is TRBJ1-5 and V is TRBV2, with 7 positions matching TRBD1. V was clipped by 8 bases and J by 3 bases; unmatched bases: 4. The CDR3 spans 13 residues. Germline CDR1 reads SNHLY; CDR2 reads FYNNEI. As DNA, the CDR3 is TGTGCCAGCGAGACAGGGTTCAATCAGCCCCAGCATTTT. Translation gives CASETGFNQPQHF. The variable domain in full, with the rest retrieved from reference TRBV2 and TRBJ1-5, is EPEVTQTPSHQVTQMGQEVILRCVPISNHLYFYWYRQILGQKVEFLVSFYNNEISEKSEIFDDQFSVERPDGSNFTLKIRSTKLEDSAMYFCASETGFNQPQHFGDGTRLSIL.

This clone was seen a few times. The V and J genes are TRBV5-1 and TRBJ2-2, with D possibly TRBD2 on 5 matching bases. Germline assignment: CDR1 SGHRS and CDR2 YFSETQ. The CDR3 is made up of 16 amino acids. Trimming pared 0 bases from V and 7 bases from J, leaving 16 bases between. CDR3 sequence reads: CASSLEGWNAGGELFF. The CDR3 region has the DNA TGCGCCAGCAGCTTGGAGGGATGGAATGCGGGCGGGGAGCTGTTTTTT.

This sequence joins TRBV6-5 and TRBJ1-2, with TRBD1 matching over 10 bases. With V trimmed by 5 bases and J by 14 bases, 8 bases remained unmatched. This CDR3 has 12 amino acids. Germline values: CDR1 MNHEY, CDR2 SVGAGI. The CDR3 sequence is CASSNRQGAETF. The CDR3 DNA follows: TGTGCCAGCAGTAACCGACAGGGGGCAGAAACCTTC.

The rearrangement links TRBV19 to TRBJ2-1; 7 bases are shared with TRBD2. There are 13 residues in the CDR3. Germline V gene lookup returns CDR1 LNHDA and CDR2 SQIVND (reference sequence). Unmatched junction bases numbered 5, after V lost 5 bases and J lost 7 bases. The CDR3 is CASSGIAGNEQFF. CDR3 in DNA: TGTGCCAGTAGTGGGATAGCGGGTAATGAGCAGTTCTTC.

The V call is TRBV28, the J call TRBJ2-7; 8 bases are shared with TRBD1. The CDR3 has 16 amino acids. Trimming removed 1 base from V and 7 bases from J; junction bases left unmatched: 12. From germline, CDR1 is MDHEN and CDR2 SYDVKM. The CDR3 reads CASSLFGQGAPGEQYF. The CDR3 DNA follows: TGTGCCAGCAGTTTATTTGGGCAGGGGGCCCCTGGGGAGCAGTACTTC.

The rearrangement uses TRBV10-1 and TRBJ1-5, with D perhaps matching TRBD1 (5 bases). Germline V gene lookup returns CDR1 WNHNN and CDR2 SYGVQD (reference sequence). V lost 3 bases, J lost 4 bases, and 7 bases lay in between. This CDR3 spans 13 amino acids. CDR3 residues: CASSDQGNQPQHF. For the CDR3, the DNA is TGCGCCAGCAGTGACCAGGGAAATCAGCCCCAGCATTTT.

CDR3: CASRTDGNTEAFF. In DNA, the CDR3 is TGTGCCAGCAGGACAGACGGGAACACTGAAGCTTTCTTT. This chain joins TRBV2 and TRBJ1-1; TRBD1 might be the D (5 bases). Deletions cut 6 bases from V and 1 base from J, with 9 bases between. The CDR3 loop spans 13 amino acids. CDR1 and CDR2 (germline): SNHLY, FYNNEI.

CDR3 region: CASTRQRGGITDTQYF. CDR3 bases: TGCGCCAGCACCCGGCAGCGGGGAGGGATAACAGATACGCAGTATTTT. The chain is built from TRBV10-2 and TRBJ2-3; the match to TRBD2 covers 7 bases. The germline V gene has CDR1 WSHSY and CDR2 SAAADI. V trimming: 7 bases; J trimming: 3 bases; junction bases outside the gene matches: 13. The CDR3 spans 16 residues.

V gene TRBV28 combines with J gene TRBJ1-4; possible D gene TRBD1, 6 bases. Germline V CDR1 and CDR2: MDHEN, SYDVKM. V was clipped by 7 bases and J by 4 bases, with 7 bases between them. The CDR3 covers 12 residues. The CDR3 DNA sequence: TGTGCCAGCACCAGGGGTAATGAAAAACTGTTTTTT. It is translated as CASTRGNEKLFF.

This clone has more than one count but fewer than ten. The chain has TRBV4-1 and TRBJ2-1; 7 nucleotides match TRBD2. CDR1 and CDR2 from the germline V gene are MGHRA and YSYEKL. The CDR3 is 12 amino acids. J gave up 10 bases and V 4 bases, and 4 bases lay outside the gene matches. The CDR3 nucleotides read TGCGCCAGCAGCCCAACTAGCGTGGAGCAGTTCTTC. Translating gives CASSPTSVEQFF.

The chain carries TRBV11-3 and TRBJ2-3; 12 nucleotides agree with TRBD2. Germline V gene lookup returns CDR1 SGHNT and CDR2 YENEEA. This CDR3 comprises 16 residues. V lost 5 bases, J lost 4 bases, and 7 bases stayed unmatched. CDR3 DNA: TGTGCCAGCAGCGACGGGACTAGCGGGCTTCCAGATACGCAGTATTTT. This sequence encodes CASSDGTSGLPDTQYF.

This clone was picked up a small number of times. The J gene is TRBJ1-6, the V gene TRBV30; no definite D call. CDR3 length equals 15 residues. Germline CDR1 reads GTSNPN; CDR2 reads SVGIG (reference sequence). The V and J ends lost 0 bases and 5 bases respectively, with 11 bases between them. The CDR3 nucleotides read TGTGCCTGGAGTGTGGCAGGACTACATAATTCACCCCTCCACTTT. Its protein product is CAWSVAGLHNSPLHF.

Ten or more counts support this clone. The J gene is TRBJ2-1, the V gene TRBV28; a possible D gene is TRBD1 (6 bases). In germline, CDR1 is MDHEN, CDR2 SYDVKM. This CDR3 spans 16 amino acids. Trimming cost V 2 bases and J 0 bases, with 11 bases left between them. The CDR3 region is CASSLRTETSYNEQFF. The CDR3 coding sequence is TGTGCCAGCAGTTTACGGACAGAAACCTCCTACAATGAGCAGTTCTTC. The entire variable domain, with the rest obtained from reference TRBV28 and TRBJ2-1, is as follows: DVKVTQSSRYLVKRTGEKVFLECVQDMDHENMFWYRQDPGLGLRLIYFSYDVKMKEKGDIPEGYSVSREKKERFSLILESASTNQTSMYLCASSLRTETSYNEQFFGPGTRLTVL.